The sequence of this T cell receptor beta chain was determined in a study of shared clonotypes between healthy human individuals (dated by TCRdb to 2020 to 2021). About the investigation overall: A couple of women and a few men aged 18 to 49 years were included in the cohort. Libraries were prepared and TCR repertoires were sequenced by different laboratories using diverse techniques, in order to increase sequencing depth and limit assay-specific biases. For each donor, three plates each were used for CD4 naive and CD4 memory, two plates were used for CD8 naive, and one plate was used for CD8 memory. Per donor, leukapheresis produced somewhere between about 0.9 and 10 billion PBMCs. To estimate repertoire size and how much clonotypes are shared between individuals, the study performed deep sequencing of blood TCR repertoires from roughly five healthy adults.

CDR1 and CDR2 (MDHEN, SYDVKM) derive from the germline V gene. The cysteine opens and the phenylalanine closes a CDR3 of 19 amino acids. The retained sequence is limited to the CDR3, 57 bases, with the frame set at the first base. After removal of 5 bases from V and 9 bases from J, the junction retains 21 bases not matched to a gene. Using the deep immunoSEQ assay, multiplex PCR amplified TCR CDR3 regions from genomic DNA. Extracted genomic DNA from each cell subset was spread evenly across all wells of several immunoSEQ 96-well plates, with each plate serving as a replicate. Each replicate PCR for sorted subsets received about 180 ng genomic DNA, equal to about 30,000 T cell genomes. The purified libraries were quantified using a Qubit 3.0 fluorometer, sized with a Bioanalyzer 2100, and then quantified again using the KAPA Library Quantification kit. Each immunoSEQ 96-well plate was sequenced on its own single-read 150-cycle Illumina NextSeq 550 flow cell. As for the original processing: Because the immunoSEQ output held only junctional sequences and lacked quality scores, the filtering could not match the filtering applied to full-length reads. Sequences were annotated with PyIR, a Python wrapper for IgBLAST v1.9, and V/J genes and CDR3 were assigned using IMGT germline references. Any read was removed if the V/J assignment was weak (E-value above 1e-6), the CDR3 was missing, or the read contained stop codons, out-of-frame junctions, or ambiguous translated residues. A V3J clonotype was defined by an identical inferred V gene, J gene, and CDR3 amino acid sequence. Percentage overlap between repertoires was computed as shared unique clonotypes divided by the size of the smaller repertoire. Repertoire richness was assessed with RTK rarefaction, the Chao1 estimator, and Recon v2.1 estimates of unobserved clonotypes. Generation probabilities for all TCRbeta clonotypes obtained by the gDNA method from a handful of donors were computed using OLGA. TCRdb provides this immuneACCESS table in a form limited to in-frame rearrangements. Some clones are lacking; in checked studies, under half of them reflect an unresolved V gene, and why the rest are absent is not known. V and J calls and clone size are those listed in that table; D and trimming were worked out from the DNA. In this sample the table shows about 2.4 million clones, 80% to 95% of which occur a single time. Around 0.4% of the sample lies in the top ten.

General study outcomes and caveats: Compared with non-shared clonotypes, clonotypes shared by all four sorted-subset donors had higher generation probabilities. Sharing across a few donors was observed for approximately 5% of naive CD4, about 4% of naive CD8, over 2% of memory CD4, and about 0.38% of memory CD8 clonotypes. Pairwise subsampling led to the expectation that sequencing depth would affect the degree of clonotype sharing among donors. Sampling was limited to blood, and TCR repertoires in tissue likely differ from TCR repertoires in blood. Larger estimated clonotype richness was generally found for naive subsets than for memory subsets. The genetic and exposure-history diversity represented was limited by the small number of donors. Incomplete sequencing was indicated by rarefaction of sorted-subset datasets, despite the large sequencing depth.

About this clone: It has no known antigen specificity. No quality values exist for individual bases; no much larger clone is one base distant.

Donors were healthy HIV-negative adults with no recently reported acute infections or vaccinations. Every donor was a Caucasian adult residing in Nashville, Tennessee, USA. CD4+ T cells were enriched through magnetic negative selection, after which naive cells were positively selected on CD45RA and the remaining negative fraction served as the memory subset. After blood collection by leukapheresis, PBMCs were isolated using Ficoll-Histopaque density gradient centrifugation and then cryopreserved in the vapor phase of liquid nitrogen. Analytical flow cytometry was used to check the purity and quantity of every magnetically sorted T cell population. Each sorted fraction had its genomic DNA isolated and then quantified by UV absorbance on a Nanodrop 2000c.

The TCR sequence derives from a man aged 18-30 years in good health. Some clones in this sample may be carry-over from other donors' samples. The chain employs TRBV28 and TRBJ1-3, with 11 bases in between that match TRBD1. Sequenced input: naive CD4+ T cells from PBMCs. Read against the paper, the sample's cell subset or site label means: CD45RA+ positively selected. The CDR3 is CASSPFPRWGQGVHGTIYF. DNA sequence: TGTGCCAGCAGTCCATTCCCCCGGTGGGGACAGGGGGTACACGGCACCATATATTTT.